The T cell receptor beta chain described here comes from a study of OX40 agonist ivuxolimab in advanced cancers. General notes on the study: The costimulatory receptor OX40 (CD134) was targeted by ivuxolimab, a fully human IgG2 agonistic monoclonal antibody. Partial responses occurred in three dose-escalation patients: two with cutaneous melanoma and one with hepatocellular carcinoma. Intravenous ivuxolimab was administered to patients every 2 weeks at six dose levels: 0.01, 0.1, 0.3, 1.5, 3 and 10 mg/kg. A male proportion of 82.7% and a mean age of approximately 61 years, ranging from roughly 20 to 80, were recorded for the dose-escalation cohort. The paper describes the monotherapy dose-escalation part (N of about 50 patients) of the phase I trial of ivuxolimab. Patients were allowed to have had prior anti-PD-1, anti-PD-L1 or anti-CTLA-4 therapy, and around two fifths of the dose-escalation patients had been treated with checkpoint inhibitors. Peripheral TCRbeta sequencing aimed to test whether ivuxolimab altered TCR sequence diversity and caused clonal T-cell expansion. Of the 50 to 55 patients in dose escalation, 19 had hepatocellular carcinoma, some 15 had melanoma, 9 had renal cell carcinoma and 9 had head and neck cancer. Study-wide findings and limitations: Low levels of normalized T-cell clonal expansion were also shown by some nonresponding patients. After ivuxolimab, more expanded clones were found on average in CD8+ T cells than in CD4+ T cells. At doses of 0.1 to 3.0 mg/kg, clonal expansion of both CD4+ and CD8+ blood T cells was observed from baseline to week 6. In the 0.1-3.0 mg/kg groups, partial responders were among the patients with the lowest normalized peripheral clonal expansion, particularly in CD8+ T cells. Which antigens the clonally expanded peripheral T cells were specific for was not determined.

CDR1 and CDR2 are drawn from the germline V gene: LGHNA, YSLEER. At the junction V is shortened by 0 bases and J by 8 bases; bases outside the gene matches: 7. Counted from cysteine to phenylalanine, this CDR3 has 16 amino acids. CDR3 DNA only is kept here, 48 bases in frame from base 1. To sequence the TCRbeta CDR3 region, genomic DNA was isolated from the sorted cells. TCRbeta CDR3 regions were sequenced using the immunoSEQ Assay. TCRdb's version of the immuneACCESS table is confined to in-frame rearrangements and falls short of the full clone set. An unresolved V gene accounts for under half of the shortfall where checked; the remainder is of unknown origin. Counted in this sample were 89,000 or so clones; about 91% of them appeared once. The ten biggest clones cover approximately 0.71% of the sample. About this clone itself: Its antigen is not yet known. Per-nucleotide qualities are absent, and no much larger clonotype sits a single base away.

Patients with a history of autoimmune disease or receiving systemic immunosuppression were excluded from the trial. Peripheral blood for TCR sequencing was collected from all dose cohorts at baseline, on cycle 4 day 1, and on cycle 7 day 1. The samples were drawn from a first-in-human, open-label, multicenter phase I dose-escalation trial of ivuxolimab. The trial enrolled adults with locally advanced or metastatic head and neck squamous cell, hepatocellular, melanoma or renal cell carcinoma. CD4+ and CD8+ T cells were sorted separately from peripheral blood before TCR sequencing. Sequences were derived from CD4+ or CD8+ T cells sorted from blood, sampled in a trial of the OX40 agonist ivuxolimab. This TCR was recovered from an adult with an advanced solid tumor such as melanoma, head and neck, liver or kidney cancer. The chain joins TRBV4-3 to TRBJ2-3; TRBD2 lines up with 11 middle nucleotides. The base sequence is TGCGCCAGCAGCCAAGATCGTCTAGCGGGAGGATTTACGCAGTATTTT. Its translation reads: CASSQDRLAGGFTQYF.